The 9 T cell receptor beta chains in this list originate from one sample, sequenced in a study of shared clonotypes between healthy human individuals. The assay was immunoSEQ multiplex PCR, and TCRdb's table has in-frame clones only and misses some. The table records 750,000 to 1,000,000 clones, 80% to 95% of them present only once. Naive CD8 cells comprised CD45RO-negative, CCR7-positively selected cells, excluding terminally differentiated effector memory CD45RA+ cells. What was sequenced was naive CD8+ T cells sorted from blood. These receptors all come from a man aged 25 to 40 in good health.

The chain links TRBV27 to TRBJ2-3; D not certain. This CDR3 has 15 amino acids. V was pared by 5 bases and J by 4 bases, with 16 bases between. CDR1 and CDR2 (germline): MNHEY, SMNVEV (reference sequence). The CDR3 DNA reads TGTGCCAGCAGTCCAGCCCTTCTAAGCCCAGATACGCAGTATTTT. Amino acids: CASSPALLSPDTQYF.

The CDR3 DNA follows: TGTGCCAGCAGCCCAGGAGGAGCGGGAGCTTTCTTT. This translates into CASSPGGAGAFF. The rearrangement joins TRBV5-6 to TRBJ1-1, with no clear D. The V gene lost 4 bases and the J gene lost 10 bases, with 14 bases spanning the gap. The CDR3 is 12 amino acids. In germline, CDR1 is SGHDT, CDR2 YYEEEE.

In regard to this clone: Other DNA sequences in the sample encode the same CDR3. This chain connects TRBV28 to TRBJ2-7; D is unresolved. This CDR3 is 12 amino acids long. The ends were cut back, 4 bases at V and 1 base at J, with 5 bases in the middle. Germline-derived CDR1 and CDR2 are MDHEN and SYDVKM. The CDR3 sequence is CASSYLSYEQYF. Written as DNA, the CDR3 is TGTGCCAGCAGTTATTTGTCCTACGAGCAGTACTTC.

V gene TRBV13 combines with J gene TRBJ2-7; the match to TRBD1 covers 8 bases. Looked up from germline, CDR1 is PRHDT and CDR2 is FYEKMQ (reference sequence). This CDR3 contains 15 residues. Unmatched junction bases numbered 10, after V lost 4 bases and J lost 5 bases. Here the CDR3 reads CASSSNGQGRDEQYF. CDR3 sequence (DNA): TGTGCCAGCAGCTCGAATGGACAGGGTAGGGACGAGCAGTACTTC. Using reference TRBV13 and TRBJ2-7 for the parts outside the CDR3, the full variable domain is AAGVIQSPRHLIKEKRETATLKCYPIPRHDTVYWYQQGPGQDPQFLISFYEKMQSDKGSIPDRFSAQQFSDYHSELNMSSLELGDSALYFCASSSNGQGRDEQYFGPGTRLTVT.

CDR3 sequence: CASTKFPGLAGGPDTQYF. The CDR3 DNA follows: TGTGCCAGCACCAAATTCCCGGGACTAGCGGGGGGGCCAGATACGCAGTATTTT. This sequence joins TRBV2 and TRBJ2-3; 16 bases are a match to TRBD2. The CDR3 has 18 residues. Germline loops: CDR1 SNHLY, CDR2 FYNNEI. After removal of 7 bases from V and 4 bases from J, the junction contained 11 bases not matched to a gene.

V gene TRBV11-3 combines with J gene TRBJ2-3; D ambiguous. The V and J ends lost 1 base and 6 bases respectively, with 14 bases between them. Germline V CDR1 and CDR2: SGHNT, YENEEA. CDR3 length: 15 amino acids. The CDR3 nucleotides are TGTGCCAGCAGCTTAGGGACCCAAAGGTTGGATACGCAGTATTTT. Protein product: CASSLGTQRLDTQYF.

The V and J genes are TRBV11-2 and TRBJ2-7; D possibly corresponds to TRBD2 (6 bases). V lost 2 bases and J lost 6, with 14 bases in between. The germline CDR1 and CDR2 sequences are SGHAT and FQNNGV. The CDR3 spans 14 residues. The DNA for the CDR3 is TGTGCCAGCAGCTTAACTAGCATGATTTCCGAGCAGTACTTC. Its translation: CASSLTSMISEQYF.

CDR3 DNA sequence: TGTGCCAGTAGTATGCGGCAGGGGATCTACAATGAGCAGTTCTTC. The encoded protein is CASSMRQGIYNEQFF. The chain recombines TRBV19 with TRBJ2-1; D perhaps matches TRBD1 (6 bases). Germline lookup yields CDR1 LNHDA and CDR2 SQIVND (reference sequence). The CDR3 is 15 amino acids. Deletions cut 3 bases from V and 3 bases from J, with 12 bases between. The full variable domain, in which reference TRBV19 and TRBJ2-1 provide the parts outside the CDR3, is DGGITQSPKYLFRKEGQNVTLSCEQNLNHDAMYWYRQDPGQGLRLIYYSQIVNDFQKGDIAEGYSVSREKKESFPLTVTSAQKNPTAFYLCASSMRQGIYNEQFFGPGTRLTVL.

The genes are TRBV27 and TRBJ1-5; 8 bases are shared with TRBD1. CDR1 is MNHEY and CDR2 is SMNVEV in the germline V gene (reference sequence). The length of the CDR3 is 14 residues. Trimming removed 6 bases from V and 4 bases from J; junction bases left unmatched: 5. The CDR3 bases are TGTGCCAGCAGCCTATGGACAGGGAATCAGCCCCAGCATTTT. Its protein product is CASSLWTGNQPQHF.